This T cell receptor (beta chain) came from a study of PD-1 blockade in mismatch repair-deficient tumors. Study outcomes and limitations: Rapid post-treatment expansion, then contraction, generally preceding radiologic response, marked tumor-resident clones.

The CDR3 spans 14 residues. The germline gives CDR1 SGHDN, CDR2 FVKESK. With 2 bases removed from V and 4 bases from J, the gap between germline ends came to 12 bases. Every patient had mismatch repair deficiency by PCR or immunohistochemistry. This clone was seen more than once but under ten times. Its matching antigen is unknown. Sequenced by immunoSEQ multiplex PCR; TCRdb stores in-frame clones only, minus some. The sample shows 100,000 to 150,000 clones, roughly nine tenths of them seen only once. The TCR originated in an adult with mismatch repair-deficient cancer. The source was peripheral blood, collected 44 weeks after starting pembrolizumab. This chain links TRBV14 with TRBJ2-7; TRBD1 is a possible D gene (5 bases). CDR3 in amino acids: CASSQNDRSYEQYF. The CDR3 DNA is TGTGCCAGCAGCCAAAACGACAGATCTTACGAGCAGTACTTC. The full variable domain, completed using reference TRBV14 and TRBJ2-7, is EAGVTQFPSHSVIEKGQTVTLRCDPISGHDNLYWYRRVMGKEIKFLLHFVKESKQDESGMPNNRFLAERTGGTYSTLKVQPAELEDSGVYFCASSQNDRSYEQYFGPGTRLTVT.